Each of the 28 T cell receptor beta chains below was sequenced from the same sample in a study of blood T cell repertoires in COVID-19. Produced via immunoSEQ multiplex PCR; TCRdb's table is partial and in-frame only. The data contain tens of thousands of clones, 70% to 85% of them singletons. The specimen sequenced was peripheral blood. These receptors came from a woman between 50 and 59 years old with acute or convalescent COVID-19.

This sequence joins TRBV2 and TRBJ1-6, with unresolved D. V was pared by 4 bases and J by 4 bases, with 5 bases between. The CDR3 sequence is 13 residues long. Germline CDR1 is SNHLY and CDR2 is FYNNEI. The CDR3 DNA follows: TGTGCCAGCAGTGGCGGATATAATTCACCCCTCCACTTT. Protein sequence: CASSGGYNSPLHF.

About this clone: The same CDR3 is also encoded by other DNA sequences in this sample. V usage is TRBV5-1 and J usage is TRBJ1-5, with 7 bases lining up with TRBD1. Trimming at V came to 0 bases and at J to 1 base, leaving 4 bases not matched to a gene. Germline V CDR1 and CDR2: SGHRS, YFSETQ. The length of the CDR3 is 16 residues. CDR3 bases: TGCGCCAGCAGCTTGGACGGCAGGGGGAGCAATCAGCCCCAGCATTTT. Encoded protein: CASSLDGRGSNQPQHF.

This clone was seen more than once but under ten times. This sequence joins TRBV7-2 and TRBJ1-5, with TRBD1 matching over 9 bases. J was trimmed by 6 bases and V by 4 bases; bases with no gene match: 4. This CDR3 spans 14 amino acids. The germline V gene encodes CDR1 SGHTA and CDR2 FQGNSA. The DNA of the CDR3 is TGTGCCAGCAGCTCGGGACAGGGCGGTCAGCCCCAGCATTTT. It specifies CASSSGQGGQPQHF.

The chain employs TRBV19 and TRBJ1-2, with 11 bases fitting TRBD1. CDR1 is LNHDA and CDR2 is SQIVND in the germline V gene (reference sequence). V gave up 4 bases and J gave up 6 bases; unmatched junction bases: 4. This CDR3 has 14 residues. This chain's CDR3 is CASSRDRGANGYTF. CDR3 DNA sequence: TGTGCCAGTAGTAGGGACAGGGGGGCAAATGGCTACACCTTC.

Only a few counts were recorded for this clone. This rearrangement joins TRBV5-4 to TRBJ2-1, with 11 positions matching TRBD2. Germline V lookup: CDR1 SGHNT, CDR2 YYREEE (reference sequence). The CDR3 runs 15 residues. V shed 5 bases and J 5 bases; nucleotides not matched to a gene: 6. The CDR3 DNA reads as TGTGCCAGCAGTTCCGGGACTAGCGGAAACAATGAGCAGTTCTTC. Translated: CASSSGTSGNNEQFF.

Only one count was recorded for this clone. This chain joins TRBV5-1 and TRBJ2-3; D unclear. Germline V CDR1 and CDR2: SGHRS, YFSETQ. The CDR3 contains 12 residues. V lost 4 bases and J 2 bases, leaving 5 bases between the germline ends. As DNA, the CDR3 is TGCGCCAGCAGCACAGACACAGATACGCAGTATTTT. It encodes CASSTDTDTQYF.

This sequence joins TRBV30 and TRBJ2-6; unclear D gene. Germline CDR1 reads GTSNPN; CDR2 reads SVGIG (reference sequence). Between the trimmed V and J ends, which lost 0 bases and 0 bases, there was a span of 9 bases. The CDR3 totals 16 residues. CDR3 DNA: TGTGCCTGGAGTGTAATCGGGTACTCTGGGGCCAACGTCCTGACTTTC. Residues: CAWSVIGYSGANVLTF.

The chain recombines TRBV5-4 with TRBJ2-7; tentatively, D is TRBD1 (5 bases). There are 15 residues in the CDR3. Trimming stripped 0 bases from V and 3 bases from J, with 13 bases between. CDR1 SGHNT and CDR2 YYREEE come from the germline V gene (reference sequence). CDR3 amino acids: CASSLEGPANYEQYF. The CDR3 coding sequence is TGTGCCAGCAGCTTGGAGGGGCCAGCCAACTACGAGCAGTACTTC.

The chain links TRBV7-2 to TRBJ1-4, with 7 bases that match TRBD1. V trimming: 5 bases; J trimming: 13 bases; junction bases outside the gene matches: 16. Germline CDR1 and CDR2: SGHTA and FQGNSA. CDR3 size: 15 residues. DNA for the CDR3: TGTGCCAGCAGCCCGCAAGGGGGCGGGTTGGGTAGACTGTTTTTT. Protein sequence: CASSPQGGGLGRLFF.

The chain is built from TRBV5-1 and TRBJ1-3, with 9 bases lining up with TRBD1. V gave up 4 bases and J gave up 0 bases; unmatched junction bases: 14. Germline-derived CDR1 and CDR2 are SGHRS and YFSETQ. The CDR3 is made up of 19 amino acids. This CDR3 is CASSLRPGTGLNSGNTIYF. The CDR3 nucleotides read TGCGCCAGCAGCCTACGTCCCGGGACAGGGTTAAACTCTGGAAACACCATATATTTT.

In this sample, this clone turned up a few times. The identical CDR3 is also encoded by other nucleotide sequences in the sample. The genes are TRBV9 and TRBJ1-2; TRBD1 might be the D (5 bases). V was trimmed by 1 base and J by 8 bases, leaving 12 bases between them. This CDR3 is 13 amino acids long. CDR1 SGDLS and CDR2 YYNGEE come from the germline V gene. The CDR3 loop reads CASSVSGLGGYTF. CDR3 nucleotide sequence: TGTGCCAGCAGCGTATCAGGGCTGGGCGGCTACACCTTC.

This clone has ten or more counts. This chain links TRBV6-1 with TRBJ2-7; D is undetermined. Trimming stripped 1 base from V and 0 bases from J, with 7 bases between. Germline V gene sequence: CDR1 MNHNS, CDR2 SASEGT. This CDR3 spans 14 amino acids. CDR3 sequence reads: CASSEVSGSYEQYF. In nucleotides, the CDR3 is TGTGCCAGCAGTGAAGTCAGTGGCTCCTACGAGCAGTACTTC.

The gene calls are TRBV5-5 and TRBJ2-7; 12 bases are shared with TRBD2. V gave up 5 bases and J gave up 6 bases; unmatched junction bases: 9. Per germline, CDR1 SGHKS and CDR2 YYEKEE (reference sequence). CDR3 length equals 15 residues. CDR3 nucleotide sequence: TGTGCCAGCAGTTTTCTAGCGGGGGGGCCCGGCGAGCAGTACTTC. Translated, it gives CASSFLAGGPGEQYF.

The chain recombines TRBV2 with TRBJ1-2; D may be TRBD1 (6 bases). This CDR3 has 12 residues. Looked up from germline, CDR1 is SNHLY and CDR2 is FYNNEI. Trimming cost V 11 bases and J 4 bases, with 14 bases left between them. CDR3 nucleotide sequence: TGTGCCCGGACAGATTTGGGCTATGGCTACACCTTC. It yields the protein CARTDLGYGYTF. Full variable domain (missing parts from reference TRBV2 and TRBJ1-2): EPEVTQTPSHQVTQMGQEVILRCVPISNHLYFYWYRQILGQKVEFLVSFYNNEISEKSEIFDDQFSVERPDGSNFTLKIRSTKLEDSAMYFCARTDLGYGYTFGSGTRLTVV.

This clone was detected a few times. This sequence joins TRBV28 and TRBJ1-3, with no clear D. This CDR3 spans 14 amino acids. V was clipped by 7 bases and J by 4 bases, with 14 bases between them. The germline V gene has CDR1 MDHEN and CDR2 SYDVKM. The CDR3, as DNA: TGTGCCAGCACCCCCGGGAGGGTGGGAAACACCATATATTTT. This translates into CASTPGRVGNTIYF.

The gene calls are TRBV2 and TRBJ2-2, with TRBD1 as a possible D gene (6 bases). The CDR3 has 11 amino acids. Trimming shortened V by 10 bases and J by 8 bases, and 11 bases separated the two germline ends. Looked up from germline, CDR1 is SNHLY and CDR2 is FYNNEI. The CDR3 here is CAIIGTGELFF. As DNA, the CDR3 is TGTGCCATCATCGGGACAGGGGAGCTGTTTTTT.

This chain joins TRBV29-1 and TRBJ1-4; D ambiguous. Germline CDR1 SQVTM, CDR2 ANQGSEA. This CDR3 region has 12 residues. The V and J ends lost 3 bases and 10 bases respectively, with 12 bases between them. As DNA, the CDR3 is TGCAGCGTTGAGGTCGATGAGGGAAAACTGTTTTTT. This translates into CSVEVDEGKLFF.

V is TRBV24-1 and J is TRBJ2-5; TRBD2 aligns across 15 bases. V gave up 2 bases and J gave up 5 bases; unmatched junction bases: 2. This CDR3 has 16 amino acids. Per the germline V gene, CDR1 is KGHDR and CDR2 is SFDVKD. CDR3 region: CATSDWTSGGVETQYF. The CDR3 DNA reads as TGTGCCACCAGTGATTGGACTAGCGGGGGGGTCGAGACCCAGTACTTC.

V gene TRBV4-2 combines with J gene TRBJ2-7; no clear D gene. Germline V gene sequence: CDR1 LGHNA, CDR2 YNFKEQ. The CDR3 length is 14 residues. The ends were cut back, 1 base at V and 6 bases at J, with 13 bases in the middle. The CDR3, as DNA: TGTGCCAGCAGCCAAGCTAACCCCCGCTCCGAGCAGTACTTC. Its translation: CASSQANPRSEQYF.

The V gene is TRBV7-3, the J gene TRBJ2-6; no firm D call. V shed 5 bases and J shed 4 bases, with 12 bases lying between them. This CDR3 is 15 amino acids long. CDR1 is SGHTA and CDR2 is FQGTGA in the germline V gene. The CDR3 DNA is TGTGCCAGCAGCGCGCCAGGTACAGGGGCCAACGTCCTGACTTTC. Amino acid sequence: CASSAPGTGANVLTF.

The chain's CDR3 is CASGKQGFSGNTIYF. For the CDR3, the DNA is TGTGCCAGCGGTAAACAGGGTTTCTCTGGAAACACCATATATTTT. The chain employs TRBV6-5 and TRBJ1-3, with D perhaps TRBD1 (6 bases). V lost 8 bases to trimming and J lost 0 bases, with 14 bases between them. The CDR3 length is 15 residues. CDR1 is MNHEY, CDR2 SVGAGI, per germline.

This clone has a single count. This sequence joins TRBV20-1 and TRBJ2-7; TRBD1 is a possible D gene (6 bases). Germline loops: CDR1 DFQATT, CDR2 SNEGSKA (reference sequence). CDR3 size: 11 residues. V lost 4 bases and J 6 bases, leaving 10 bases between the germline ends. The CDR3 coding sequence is TGCAGTGCTACTAGGGGGTCCGAGCAGTACTTC. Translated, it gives CSATRGSEQYF.

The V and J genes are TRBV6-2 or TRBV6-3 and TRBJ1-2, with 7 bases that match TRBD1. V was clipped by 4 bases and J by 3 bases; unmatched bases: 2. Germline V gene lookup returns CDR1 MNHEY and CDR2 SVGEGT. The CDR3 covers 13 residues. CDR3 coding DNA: TGTGCCAGCAGTTTCGACAGGGACTATGGCTACACCTTC. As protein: CASSFDRDYGYTF.

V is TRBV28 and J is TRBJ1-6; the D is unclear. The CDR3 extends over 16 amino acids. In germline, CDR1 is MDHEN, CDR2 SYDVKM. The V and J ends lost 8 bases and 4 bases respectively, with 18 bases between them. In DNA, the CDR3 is TGTGCCAGCGTCCCAGGCGGGCTTCAATATAATTCACCCCTCCACTTT. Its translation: CASVPGGLQYNSPLHF.

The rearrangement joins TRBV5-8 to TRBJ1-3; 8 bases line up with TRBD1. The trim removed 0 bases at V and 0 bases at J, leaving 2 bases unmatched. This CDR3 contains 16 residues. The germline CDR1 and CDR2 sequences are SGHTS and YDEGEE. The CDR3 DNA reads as TGTGCCAGCAGCTTGGTCGGACAGGGCTCTGGAAACACCATATATTTT. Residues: CASSLVGQGSGNTIYF.

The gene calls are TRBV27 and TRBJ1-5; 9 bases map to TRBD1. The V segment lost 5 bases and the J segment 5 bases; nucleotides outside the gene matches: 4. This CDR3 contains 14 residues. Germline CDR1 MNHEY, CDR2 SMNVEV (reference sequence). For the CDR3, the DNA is TGTGCCAGCAGTCTGACAGGGGGATATCAGCCCCAGCATTTT. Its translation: CASSLTGGYQPQHF.

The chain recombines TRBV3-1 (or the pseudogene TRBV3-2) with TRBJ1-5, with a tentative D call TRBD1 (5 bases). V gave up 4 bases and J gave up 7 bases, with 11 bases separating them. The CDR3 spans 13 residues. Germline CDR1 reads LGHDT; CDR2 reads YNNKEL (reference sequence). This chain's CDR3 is CASSPDSRQPQHF. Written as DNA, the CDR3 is TGTGCCAGCAGCCCCGACAGTCGGCAGCCCCAGCATTTT.

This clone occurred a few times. CDR3 DNA: TGTGCCAGCAGTTACTCGTTGGTTACAGCCTATGGCTACACCTTC. Protein: CASSYSLVTAYGYTF. This sequence joins TRBV6-5 and TRBJ1-2; D ambiguous. Per germline, CDR1 MNHEY and CDR2 SVGAGI. Deletions cut 0 bases from V and 4 bases from J, with 12 bases between. The CDR3 consists of 15 residues.